The 3 T cell receptor beta chains presented below share a single source sample, sequenced in a study of cytomegalovirus exposure and HLA in healthy donors. The PCR was carried out with 60 Vbeta primers and 13 Jbeta primers. The assay was immunoSEQ multiplex PCR, and TCRdb's table has in-frame clones only and misses some. The sample shows fewer than 150,000 clones, around 85% of them seen only once. Sequencing was done on a sample of PBMCs. These receptor sequences come from a woman aged 25-40 years in good health and CMV-seropositive.

This clone has only one observation. The J gene is TRBJ2-1, the V gene TRBV28; TRBD1 matches 8 bases. The germline gives CDR1 MDHEN, CDR2 SYDVKM. The CDR3 extends over 16 amino acids. J lost 6 bases, V lost 4 bases, and 11 bases had no gene match. DNA of the CDR3: TGTGCCAGCAGTTCCTCAGGACAGGGAACGCGCAATGAGCAGTTCTTC. Its translation is CASSSSGQGTRNEQFF.

The chain couples TRBV11-2 to TRBJ2-1; 8 bases are a match to TRBD2. V shed 5 bases, J shed 7 bases, and the junction held 7 bases outside the gene matches. This CDR3 comprises 14 residues. Germline CDR1 is SGHAT and CDR2 is FQNNGV. CDR3 nucleotides: TGTGCCAGCAGCCCATCCGGGACTAGTAATGAGCAGTTCTTC. Its protein is CASSPSGTSNEQFF.

This chain uses TRBV10-3 with TRBJ1-1, with TRBD1 matching 8 bases. The length of the CDR3 is 13 residues. Germline V gives CDR1 ENHRY, CDR2 SYGVKD. Trimming cost V 7 bases and J 5 bases; bases outside gene matches: 6. The CDR3 bases are TGTGCCATCAAAGGACAGGGTGAGACTGAAGCTTTCTTT. This gives the protein CAIKGQGETEAFF.